This entry describes one T cell receptor (beta chain). V lost 4 bases to trimming and J lost 5 bases; unmatched junction nucleotides: 13. The length of the CDR3 is 17 residues. Germline-derived CDR1 and CDR2 are SGHRS and YFSETQ. These data come from a study of blood T cell repertoires in COVID-19. Clones were read by immunoSEQ multiplex PCR, and TCRdb kept only the in-frame ones, dropping some. The sample includes roughly 290,000 clones, 70% to 90% seen only once; the top ten take roughly 2.3%. The receptor was isolated from a man aged 25-40 years who had recovered from COVID-19. The chain combines TRBV5-1 with TRBJ2-5, with TRBD2 identical over 11 bases. Sequencing was carried out using PBMCs or T cells enriched from blood (not recorded which). DNA of the CDR3: TGCGCCAGCAGCCCGACCGGACTAGCGGGTGTTGGTGAGACCCAGTACTTC. It yields the protein CASSPTGLAGVGETQYF.